What follows are 4 T cell receptor beta chains derived from one specimen sequenced in a study of regulatory T cells in long-lasting Graves disease. The time point denotes: newly diagnosed GD, antithyroid drugs for less than 3 months. RNA isolated from PBMCs was used to make the TCR library. The TCR beta library used iRepertoire HTBI primers with Arm-PCR amplification of CDR3. MiXCR was run by TCRdb on the multiplex PCR reads, yielding one entry per CDR3 protein. The sample shows 350,000 to 450,000 distinct CDR3 sequences, around 14% of them seen only once. The same sample was also used in a study of T cells in Graves' hyperthyroidism and ophthalmopathy.

Source: peripheral blood mononuclear cells (PBMCs), taken at new diagnosis, from a patient treated with antithyroid drugs. The source is a woman aged 30 to 39 with Graves disease.

This clonotype was picked up many times. The V call is TRBV3-1, the J call TRBJ1-1; TRBD1 might be the D (6 bases). This CDR3 spans 13 amino acids. Trimming cost V 5 bases and J 11 bases, with 18 bases left between them. CDR1 LGHDT and CDR2 YNNKEL come from the germline V gene (reference sequence). The CDR3 coding sequence is TGTGCCAGCAGCGACAGGACTGCAGAGTCGGCTTTCTTT. Its protein product is CASSDRTAESAFF. Using reference TRBV3-1 and TRBJ1-1 for the parts outside the CDR3, the full variable domain is DTAVSQTPKYLVTQMGNDKSIKCEQNLGHDTMYWYKQDSKKFLKIMFSYNNKELIINETVPNRFSPKSPDKAHLNLHINSLELGDSAVYFCASSDRTAESAFFGQGTRLTVV.

The sample holds many counts of this clonotype. The CDR3 sequence is CASSYTSGPNYNEQFF. The CDR3 nucleotides read TGCGCCAGCAGCTATACTAGCGGTCCTAACTACAATGAGCAGTTCTTC. V and J are TRBV5-1 and TRBJ2-1; 8 nucleotides agree with TRBD2. J gave up 3 bases and V 3 bases, and 8 bases lay outside the gene matches. Germline V gene data show CDR1 as SGHRS and CDR2 as YFSETQ. This CDR3 is 16 amino acids long.

This clonotype showed up many times. This chain joins TRBV29-1 and TRBJ2-5; 8 nucleotides align to TRBD1. J gave up 5 bases and V 7 bases, and 15 bases lay outside the gene matches. The CDR3 runs 15 residues. CDR1 SQVTM and CDR2 ANQGSEA come from the germline V gene. This CDR3 reads CSALLWTGIGETQYF. The CDR3 nucleotides read TGCAGCGCGTTGCTCTGGACAGGGATAGGGGAGACCCAGTACTTC.

This clonotype has a count of ten or more. The V call is TRBV11-2, the J call TRBJ2-3; TRBD2 is a possible D gene (6 bases). Trimming cost V 3 bases and J 3 bases, with 13 bases left between them. Germline loops: CDR1 SGHAT, CDR2 FQNNGV. The CDR3 spans 15 residues. DNA of the CDR3: TGTGCCAGCAGCTTGGGGACTTTGGGGACAGATACGCAGTATTTT. It translates to CASSLGTLGTDTQYF.